This T cell receptor beta chain was recorded in a study of T cell responses to AZD1222 COVID-19 vaccine. Germline CDR1 and CDR2: SGHNT and YYREEE (reference sequence). Trimming removed 3 bases at V and 8 bases at J, with 18 bases between. The CDR3 is made up of 15 amino acids. As regards this clone: Its antigen is unidentified.

Profiling relied on immunoSEQ multiplex PCR, and the TCRdb table lists in-frame clones only, not all of them. The sample includes over 150,000 clones, roughly 88% of them seen just once. Study-level points and caveats: Epitopes outside B.1.351 and B.1.1.7 mutated regions reportedly drew nearly half of spike TCRs.

The chain links TRBV5-4 to TRBJ2-1; D possibly corresponds to TRBD2 (7 bases). Sample: peripheral blood, taken on day 0 of AZD1222 vaccination. This TCR came from an adult in good health. CDR3 sequence reads: CASSSRAGARDEQFF. DNA for the CDR3: TGTGCCAGCAGCTCGCGGGCGGGGGCCAGGGATGAGCAGTTCTTC.